Below are 21 T cell receptor beta chains sequenced from a single sample in a study of tumor and adjacent non-tumor tissue in lung cancer. RNA was extracted from bulk tissue without any cell sorting. More than 3 cm separated this lung sample from the edge of the tumor. A modified ARM-PCR protocol with three rounds of nested PCR amplified TCRbeta. A single record per CDR3 protein comes from TCRdb applying MiXCR to the multiplex PCR reads. The sample has about 80,000 distinct CDR3 sequences, 65% to 85% seen once; the top ten hold roughly half. Source material: distant non-tumor lung tissue. The receptor source for this set is a man aged 55 to 70 with non-small cell lung cancer.

Comment on this clonotype: Given the absence of the conserved phenylalanine or tryptophan at the CDR3 end, a read error is likely. The chain carries TRBV6-6 and TRBJ2-1; D possibly corresponds to TRBD2 (7 bases). This CDR3 contains 15 residues. CDR1 MNHNY and CDR2 SVGAGI come from the germline V gene (reference sequence). V dropped 5 bases and J dropped 2 bases, with 13 bases sitting between them. CDR3: CASSRGGGAYNEQFL. The CDR3 DNA is TGTGCCAGCAGTCGGGGAGGGGGGGCCTACAATGAGCAGTTCTTA.

The chain recombines TRBV6-5 with TRBJ2-1, with D tentatively TRBD1 (5 bases). This CDR3 has 17 residues. V was shortened by 0 bases and J by 1 base, with 13 bases between the two germline ends. The germline V gene encodes CDR1 MNHEY and CDR2 SVGAGI. CDR3 residues: CASSYSNRPRSYNEQFF. The CDR3 bases are TGTGCCAGCAGTTACTCGAACAGGCCAAGATCCTACAATGAGCAGTTCTTC.

CDR3 loop: CASSLMQRERSQYF. CDR3 bases: TGTGCCAGCAGCTTAATGCAGCGCGAGAGAAGCCAGTACTTC. The chain joins TRBV5-5 to TRBJ2-5; D gene uncertain. V was trimmed by 2 bases and J by 10 bases, leaving 18 bases between them. The CDR3 extends over 14 amino acids. The germline gives CDR1 SGHKS, CDR2 YYEKEE (reference sequence).

As concerns this clonotype: The missing conserved phenylalanine or tryptophan at the end of this CDR3 makes a read error likely. The V call is TRBV4-3, the J call TRBJ2-3; 11 bases are a match to TRBD1. Germline V lookup: CDR1 LGHNA, CDR2 YSLEER. The CDR3 sequence is 15 residues long. V dropped 8 bases and J dropped 6; count of bases not matched to a gene: 10. Here the CDR3 DNA reads TGCGCCAGCGGTCTCGGGACAGGGGGGTCGGATACGCAGTATTCT. Its protein is CASGLGTGGSDTQYS.

Worth noting for this clonotype: The junction departs from the called germline gene at one end, perhaps through a read error. V and J are TRBV6-2 or TRBV6-3 and TRBJ2-3; maybe TRBD2 (6 bases). Germline V lookup: CDR1 MNHEY, CDR2 SVGEGT. This CDR3 spans 18 amino acids. The CDR3 nucleotides are TGTGCCAGCAGTGACGATGGGTTACTAGCCGGGCTCACAGATACGCGGTATTTT. It encodes CASSDDGLLAGLTDTRYF.

This clonotype appeared many times. The genes are TRBV6-1 and TRBJ2-7, with 8 bases that match TRBD2. In germline, CDR1 is MNHNS, CDR2 SASEGT. V was pared by 7 bases and J by 2 bases, with 7 bases of the junction left unmatched. This CDR3 region has 14 residues. CDR3 nucleotides: TGTGCCAGCACCGTTAGCGGGGAGACCTACGAGCAGTACTTC. The encoded protein is CASTVSGETYEQYF.

The rearrangement joins TRBV29-1 to TRBJ2-2; the match to TRBD2 covers 12 bases. Germline values: CDR1 SQVTM, CDR2 ANQGSEA. V lost 7 bases and J lost 15; bases outside the gene matches: 18. CDR3 length equals 15 residues. Here the CDR3 reads CSATGTSGFTGDLFF. The DNA of the CDR3 is TGCAGCGCGACCGGGACTAGCGGGTTCACCGGGGACTTGTTTTTT.

Concerning this clonotype itself: Without the conserved terminal phenylalanine or tryptophan, this CDR3 likely stems from a read error. The V call is TRBV11-3, the J call TRBJ2-5; 15 bases map to TRBD2. Germline V CDR1 and CDR2: SGHNT, YENEEA. The CDR3 has 15 amino acids. V lost 5 bases and J lost 9; bases outside the gene matches: 7. The CDR3 sequence: CASSIGLAGGKAQYI. CDR3 sequence (DNA): TGTGCCAGCAGCATCGGACTAGCGGGAGGGAAGGCCCAGTACATC.

A note on this clonotype: A read error may account for a junction end that differs from germline. This chain joins TRBV11-2 and TRBJ1-3, with D perhaps TRBD1 (5 bases). Germline assignment: CDR1 SGHAT and CDR2 FQNNGV. The CDR3 length is 16 residues. The CDR3 loop reads CARSSIRGRTVNTIYF. CDR3 in DNA: TGTGCCAGAAGCTCCATTAGGGGCCGAACTGTAAACACCATATATTTT.

Notes on this clonotype: One junction end disagrees with the germline gene, perhaps due to a read error. The J gene is TRBJ2-2, the V gene TRBV11-1; 7 bases agree with TRBD2. The CDR3 is made up of 15 amino acids. Germline lookup yields CDR1 SGHAT and CDR2 FQDESV (reference sequence). The CDR3 reads CTSSLGGRSTGELLF. The CDR3 bases are TGTACCAGCAGCTTAGGCGGGAGAAGCACCGGGGAGCTCCTTTTT.

This clonotype has only one observation. V usage is TRBV7-8 and J usage is TRBJ1-4; weak D call: TRBD1 (5 bases). CDR1 and CDR2 (germline): SGHVS, FQNEAQ. The CDR3 covers 15 residues. V shed 5 bases and J shed 8 bases, with 18 bases lying between them. The CDR3 sequence is CASSPHGARAEKLFF. In DNA, the CDR3 is TGTGCCAGCAGCCCCCACGGGGCAAGGGCAGAAAAACTGTTTTTT.

A word on this clonotype: The junction differs from germline at one of its ends, possibly a read error. The chain recombines TRBV4-3 with TRBJ2-1, with D tentatively TRBD2 (5 bases). The CDR3 spans 17 residues. Germline CDR1 reads LGHNA; CDR2 reads YSLEER. The CDR3 DNA is TGTGCCAGCAGCCAAGATTCGGTGGGAGACGGAAACAATGAGCAGTTCTTC. Translating gives CASSQDSVGDGNNEQFF.

Comments on this clonotype: Since the CDR3 does not end with the conserved phenylalanine or tryptophan, this likely comes from a read error. The DNA is left out, because the CDR3 cannot be placed on it with certainty; the CDR3 is given as TCRdb lists it. J is TRBJ2-7 and V is TRBV6-1. CDR1 and CDR2 (germline): MNHNS, SASEGT. The CDR3 is 16 residues long, ends included. Here the CDR3 reads CASSGTSRGPIYEQYL.

Remarks on this clonotype: Mismatch with germline at one junction end may stem from a read error. CDR3 DNA sequence: TGCAGTGCTAGAAATTTGGGGCTAGCGGAAGAGACCCAGTATTTC. The encoded protein is CSARNLGLAEETQYF. The rearrangement uses TRBV20-1 and TRBJ2-5; 7 positions match TRBD2. Germline lookup yields CDR1 DFQATT and CDR2 SNEGSKA (reference sequence). The CDR3 length is 15 residues.

This sequence joins TRBV11-2 and TRBJ2-7; no definite D call. The length of the CDR3 is 14 residues. Germline V gene data show CDR1 as SGHAT and CDR2 as FQNNGV. The V end lost 5 bases, the J end lost 0 bases, and 11 bases lay between the germline ends. The CDR3 DNA sequence: TGTGCCAGCAGCGACGCCAGGAACTCCTACGAGCAGTACTTC. Protein product: CASSDARNSYEQYF.

The CDR3 coding sequence is TGTACCAACAGTTACGGTTTCGTAAGGTCCTACAATGAGCAGTTCTTC. Protein sequence: CTNSYGFVRSYNEQFF. The chain couples TRBV6-5 to TRBJ2-1, with D unresolved. This CDR3 comprises 16 residues. CDR1 and CDR2 (germline): MNHEY, SVGAGI.

For this clonotype: Relative to the germline gene, one junction end is altered; a read error may explain this. The chain recombines TRBV2 with TRBJ2-6, with a tentative D call TRBD1 (6 bases). The CDR3 contains 13 residues. The germline CDR1 and CDR2 sequences are SNHLY and FYNNEI. The CDR3 is CASTPSGANVLTF. The DNA for the CDR3 is TGTGCCAGCACCCCCTCAGGGGCCAACGTACTGACTTTC.

The CDR3 coding sequence is TGTGCCAGCAGCTTAGGGCCCAGCGGGTGGTCCCAAGAGACCCAGTACTTC. This encodes CASSLGPSGWSQETQYF. The chain couples TRBV11-3 to TRBJ2-5, with D possibly TRBD2 on 6 matching bases. Trimming cost V 1 base and J 1 base, with 16 bases left between them. The germline V gene has CDR1 SGHNT and CDR2 YENEEA. This CDR3 is 17 amino acids long.

Comments on this clonotype: A junction end diverges from the germline sequence, so it may reflect a read error. This chain links TRBV29-1 with TRBJ2-5; D is ambiguous. The length of the CDR3 is 11 residues. The V gene's germline CDR1 is SQVTM and CDR2 ANQGSEA. For the CDR3, the DNA is TGCAGTGTTGCAACCGGGGAGACCCAGTACTTC. It is translated as CSVATGETQYF.

With regard to this clonotype: One end of the junction varies from germline; a read error may be responsible. This chain joins TRBV6-5 and TRBJ2-1, with D perhaps matching TRBD1 (5 bases). Germline V lookup: CDR1 MNHEY, CDR2 SVGAGI. The CDR3 has 17 amino acids. The CDR3 reads CVSSYSYRPSSYNEQLF. The CDR3 DNA sequence: TGTGTCAGCAGTTACTCGTACAGGCCGAGCTCATACAATGAGCAATTGTTC.

With respect to this clonotype: At one of its ends the junction is not consistent with the germline gene, which may arise from a read error. The rearrangement links TRBV6-5 to TRBJ2-7; D may match TRBD1 or TRBD2 (5 bases each). This CDR3 spans 15 amino acids. Germline V gene lookup returns CDR1 MNHEY and CDR2 SVGAGI. CDR3 in DNA: TGTGCCAACGGCAATGGGGGAGTCATTCGCTACGTGCAGTACTTC. Protein: CANGNGGVIRYVQYF.